This entry lists 11 T cell receptor beta chains sequenced from one sample in a study of T cell responses to AZD1222 COVID-19 vaccine. TCRdb keeps only in-frame clones here, not all; method: immunoSEQ multiplex PCR. The sample lists roughly 77,000 clones, around 90% seen once, with about 4.8% in the top ten. This material consisted of peripheral blood, taken on day 0 of MenACWY control vaccination. These receptors were obtained from an adult in good health.

J is TRBJ2-7 and V is TRBV29-1; D is ambiguous. Germline loops: CDR1 SQVTM, CDR2 ANQGSEA. The CDR3 is made up of 12 amino acids. V lost 4 bases and J 2 bases, leaving 9 bases between the germline ends. The CDR3 sequence: CSVGEPPYEQYF. In DNA, the CDR3 is TGCAGCGTTGGTGAACCACCCTACGAGCAGTACTTC.

The chain uses TRBV11-3 and TRBJ1-1, with a possible D match to TRBD1 (5 bases). Germline V CDR1 and CDR2: SGHNT, YENEEA. Trimming took off 8 bases at V and 4 bases at J, with 20 bases between the two ends. The CDR3 contains 15 residues. CDR3: CASGGSWGTATEAFF. The CDR3 region has the DNA TGTGCCAGCGGGGGGTCGTGGGGGACGGCCACTGAAGCTTTCTTT.

This sequence joins TRBV7-9 and TRBJ2-1, with 11 positions matching TRBD1. Germline CDR1 SEHNR, CDR2 FQNEAQ (reference sequence). With 11 bases clipped from V and 2 bases from J, the junction kept 17 bases outside the gene matches. This CDR3 comprises 18 residues. In DNA form, the CDR3 reads TGTGCCCTGGAGGGTGGGACAGGGGGGAGGGTGACCTACAATGAGCAGTTCTTC. It encodes CALEGGTGGRVTYNEQFF.

The gene calls are TRBV21-1 and TRBJ1-5. TRBV21-1 is tagged as a pseudogene. The CDR3 runs to 16 residues. Written as DNA, the CDR3 is TGTGCCAGCAGCAAGAAGGGCGGGATAGGCAATCAGCCCCAGCATTTT. It specifies CASSKKGGIGNQPQHF.

This chain connects TRBV5-5 to TRBJ1-4; D gene uncertain. Trimming stripped 7 bases from V and 5 bases from J, with 12 bases between. Per germline, CDR1 SGHKS and CDR2 YYEKEE (reference sequence). CDR3 length: 13 amino acids. CDR3 DNA sequence: TGTGCCAGCGCTTGGCGCGGGAATGAAAAACTGTTTTTT. Protein product: CASAWRGNEKLFF. Drawing the rest from reference TRBV5-5 and TRBJ1-4, the complete variable domain is DAGVTQSPTHLIKTRGQQVTLRCSPISGHKSVSWYQQVLGQGPQFIFQYYEKEERGRGNFPDRFSARQFPNYSSELNVNALLLGDSALYLCASAWRGNEKLFFGSGTQLSVL.

This clone occurred a few times. V is TRBV2 and J is TRBJ1-5; D unclear. The germline CDR1 and CDR2 sequences are SNHLY and FYNNEI. The CDR3 consists of 15 residues. V lost 6 bases and J 5 bases, leaving 17 bases between the germline ends. CDR3 sequence (DNA): TGTGCCAGCAGCCCAGACGTTCCGGGGTATCAGCCCCAGCATTTT. It specifies CASSPDVPGYQPQHF. Combining the CDR3 with reference TRBV2 and TRBJ1-5 gives the whole variable domain EPEVTQTPSHQVTQMGQEVILRCVPISNHLYFYWYRQILGQKVEFLVSFYNNEISEKSEIFDDQFSVERPDGSNFTLKIRSTKLEDSAMYFCASSPDVPGYQPQHFGDGTRLSIL.

The chain is built from TRBV6-5 and TRBJ1-2; D might be TRBD1 (5 bases). The CDR3 spans 15 residues. From germline, CDR1 is MNHEY and CDR2 SVGAGI. V lost 2 bases to trimming and J lost 4 bases, with 14 bases between them. CDR3 loop: CASSYNQARVYGYTF. DNA of the CDR3: TGTGCCAGCAGTTACAATCAGGCCAGGGTCTATGGCTACACCTTC.

The chain combines TRBV7-2 with TRBJ2-2; 9 bases are shared with TRBD2. Germline CDR1 SGHTA, CDR2 FQGNSA. CDR3 size: 17 residues. Unmatched junction bases numbered 10, after V lost 5 bases and J lost 3 bases. In nucleotides, the CDR3 is TGTGCCAGCAGCCTCCGAGTTAGCGGGGGCTACACCGGGGAGCTGTTTTTT. Protein product: CASSLRVSGGYTGELFF.

This rearrangement joins TRBV2 to TRBJ2-7; D is uncertain. V was cut by 8 bases and J by 2 bases, with 7 bases left in between. Germline V gene lookup returns CDR1 SNHLY and CDR2 FYNNEI. This CDR3 is built from 11 residues. DNA for the CDR3: TGTGCCAGCGCGCAGGCCTACGAGCAGTACTTC. Protein product: CASAQAYEQYF. Full variable domain (missing parts from reference TRBV2 and TRBJ2-7): EPEVTQTPSHQVTQMGQEVILRCVPISNHLYFYWYRQILGQKVEFLVSFYNNEISEKSEIFDDQFSVERPDGSNFTLKIRSTKLEDSAMYFCASAQAYEQYFGPGTRLTVT.

This CDR3 is CACTQGDTEAFF. In DNA form, the CDR3 reads TGCGCCTGTACACAGGGAGACACTGAAGCTTTCTTT. V usage is TRBV5-1 and J usage is TRBJ1-1; D is perhaps TRBD1 (6 bases). CDR1 and CDR2 from the germline V gene are SGHRS and YFSETQ. V lost 10 bases and J lost 3, with 13 bases in between. The length of the CDR3 is 12 residues.

The rearrangement links TRBV7-9 to TRBJ1-2, with unresolved D. CDR3 length equals 14 residues. Looked up from germline, CDR1 is SEHNR and CDR2 is FQNEAQ (reference sequence). V lost 5 bases to trimming and J lost 4 bases, with 14 bases between them. CDR3: CASSPPEVPYGYTF. The CDR3 DNA reads as TGTGCCAGCAGCCCCCCAGAAGTCCCCTATGGCTACACCTTC.